This TCR beta chain was sequenced for a study of CD8 T cells in ankylosing spondylitis. In making TCR beta libraries, quantitative 5'-RACE with molecular barcodes was used. Using its own MiXCR run on the 5' RACE reads, TCRdb lists one record per CDR3 protein. The sample has about 480,000 distinct CDR3 sequences; about a sixth are singletons. About this clonotype itself: No antigen is known for it.

Findings of the study overall: Enrichment of disease-linked clones was reportedly significant in matched ankylosing spondylitis synovial fluid. Seemingly characteristic of ankylosing spondylitis blood was a TCR beta motif consisting of about 8 highly homologous variants.

The V gene lost 7 bases and the J gene lost 4 bases, with 20 bases spanning the gap. The CDR3 extends over 15 amino acids. Germline loops: CDR1 SGHRS, CDR2 YFSETQ. This TCR came from a male donor with ankylosing spondylitis. The chain combines TRBV5-1 with TRBJ2-5, with D possibly matching TRBD1 (6 bases). The sample consisted of blood, either unsorted or a sorted T cell fraction (not recorded which). The CDR3 sequence is CASHAQGILGETQYF. As DNA, the CDR3 is TGCGCCAGCCACGCCCAGGGGATCTTGGGAGAGACCCAGTACTTC.